This TCR beta chain is from a study of blood T cells in healthy people across ages. This clonotype has just one count. Together with a sample-barcoded 5' primer, a J-beta primer mix was included in a second PCR lasting roughly 7 to 11 cycles. MiXCR, applied by TCRdb to the 5' RACE reads, yields one record per CDR3 protein. Of approximately 800,000 distinct CDR3 sequences listed, around two thirds are singletons. Sequences were obtained from blood. This TCR was sampled from a man aged 30 to 39 in good health.

The CDR3 sequence is CSAWTGGRSGELFF. CDR3 in DNA: TGCAGCGCCTGGACAGGGGGCAGGAGCGGGGAGCTGTTTTTT. The chain is built from TRBV29-1 and TRBJ2-2; TRBD1 agrees at 11 bases. Germline V gene data show CDR1 as SQVTM and CDR2 as ANQGSEA. The junction had 8 bases not matched to a gene; V was cut back by 7 bases and J by 7 bases. This CDR3 region has 14 residues.